The clone carrying this T cell receptor (beta chain) occurred once. What it recognizes is unknown. The data belong to a study of blood T cells in healthy people across ages. Study-level points and caveats: It was held that the diversity estimates obtained from one million T cells were underestimates.

Each donor had approximately 10 milliliters of peripheral blood drawn. The CDR3 is 16 residues long. Trimming took 3 bases from V and 0 from J, leaving 13 bases between them. Germline loops: CDR1 WSHSY, CDR2 SAAADI. Next came a second PCR, run for about 7 to 12 cycles, which used a sample-barcoded 5' primer along with a J-beta primer mix. MiXCR, applied by TCRdb to the 5' RACE reads, yields one record per CDR3 protein. This table holds fewer than 600,000 distinct CDR3 sequences, about 26% found once. These records were also assigned to another study, of T cells of mothers and their children. As reported in that work: Amplification in the second PCR used the M1S primer, which added sample barcodes and 2-4 random nucleotides.

This chain uses TRBV10-2 with TRBJ2-3, with D possibly TRBD2 on 5 matching bases. This TCR was recovered from a boy aged 2 to 10 in good health. The specimen was blood. The CDR3 nucleotides read TGCGCCAGCAGTGACTCGGGAAAGGCTAGCACAGATACGCAGTATTTT. Its translation is CASSDSGKASTDTQYF.